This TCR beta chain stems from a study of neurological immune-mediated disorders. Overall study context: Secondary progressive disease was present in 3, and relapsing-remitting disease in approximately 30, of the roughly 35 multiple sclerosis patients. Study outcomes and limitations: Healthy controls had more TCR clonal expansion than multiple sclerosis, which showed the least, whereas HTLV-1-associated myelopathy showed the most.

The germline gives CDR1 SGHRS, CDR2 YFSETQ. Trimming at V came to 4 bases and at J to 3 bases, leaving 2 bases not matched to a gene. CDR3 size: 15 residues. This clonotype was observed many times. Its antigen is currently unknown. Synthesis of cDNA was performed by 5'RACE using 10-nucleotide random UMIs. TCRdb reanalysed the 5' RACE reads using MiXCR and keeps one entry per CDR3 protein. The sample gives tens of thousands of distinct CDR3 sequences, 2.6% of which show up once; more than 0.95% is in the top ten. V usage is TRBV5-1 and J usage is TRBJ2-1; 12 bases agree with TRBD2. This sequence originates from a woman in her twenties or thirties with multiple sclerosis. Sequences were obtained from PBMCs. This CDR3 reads CASSATSGGYNEQFF. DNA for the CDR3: TGCGCCAGCAGCGCGACTAGCGGGGGCTACAATGAGCAGTTCTTC.